This record looks at one T cell receptor beta chain sequence and its context. Its antigen is undetermined. Other DNA sequences from this sample encode an identical CDR3 as well. This sample is part of a study of cytomegalovirus exposure and HLA in healthy donors. Whole-study results and caveats: Confirmation in vitro established that a few CMV-associated chains were specific for CMV antigens. Earlier results showed most TCR beta V segments being productive about 87% or about 30% of the time.

V shed 6 bases and J shed 0 bases, with 6 bases lying between them. Germline CDR1 is MDHEN and CDR2 is SYDVKM. The CDR3 runs to 12 residues. PCR employed 60 Vbeta and 13 Jbeta primers. Sequenced by immunoSEQ multiplex PCR; TCRdb stores in-frame clones only, minus some. The data hold approximately 160,000 clones, with over 75% observed a single time. The chain joins TRBV28 to TRBJ2-7; D gene unclear. The receptor comes from a man younger than 45 in good health and CMV-seropositive. Source material: PBMCs. The CDR3 spells CASSPSSYEQYF. Written as DNA, the CDR3 is TGTGCCAGCAGCCCTAGCTCCTACGAGCAGTACTTC.